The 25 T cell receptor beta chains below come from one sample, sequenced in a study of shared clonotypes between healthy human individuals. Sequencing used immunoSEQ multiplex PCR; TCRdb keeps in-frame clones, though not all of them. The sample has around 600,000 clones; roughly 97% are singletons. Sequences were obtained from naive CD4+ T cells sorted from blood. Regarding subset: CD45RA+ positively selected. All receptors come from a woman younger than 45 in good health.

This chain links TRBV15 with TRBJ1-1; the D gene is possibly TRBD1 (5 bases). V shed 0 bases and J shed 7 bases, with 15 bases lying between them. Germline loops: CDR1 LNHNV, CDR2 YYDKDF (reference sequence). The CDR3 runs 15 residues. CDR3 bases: TGTGCCACCAGCAGAGAAGCACTTGGTGGGGGTGAAGCTTTCTTT. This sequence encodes CATSREALGGGEAFF.

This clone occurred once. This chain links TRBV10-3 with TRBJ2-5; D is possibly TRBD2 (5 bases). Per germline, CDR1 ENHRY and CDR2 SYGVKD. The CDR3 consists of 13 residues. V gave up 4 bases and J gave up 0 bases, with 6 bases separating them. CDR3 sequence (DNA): TGTGCCATCAGTGGGCGGGACCAAGAGACCCAGTACTTC. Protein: CAISGRDQETQYF.

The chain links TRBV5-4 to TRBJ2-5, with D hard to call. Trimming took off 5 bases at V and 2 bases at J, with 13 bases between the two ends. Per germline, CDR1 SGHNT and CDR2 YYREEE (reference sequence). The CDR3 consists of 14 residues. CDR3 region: CASSHVDVQETQYF. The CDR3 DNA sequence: TGTGCCAGCAGTCACGTGGACGTTCAAGAGACCCAGTACTTC.

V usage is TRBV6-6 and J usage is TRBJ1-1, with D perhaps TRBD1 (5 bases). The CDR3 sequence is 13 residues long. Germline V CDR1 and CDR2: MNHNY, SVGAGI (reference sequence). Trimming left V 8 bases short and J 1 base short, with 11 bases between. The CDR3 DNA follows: TGTGCCAGCGTTGGGCAGGGGAACACTGAAGCTTTCTTT. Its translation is CASVGQGNTEAFF.

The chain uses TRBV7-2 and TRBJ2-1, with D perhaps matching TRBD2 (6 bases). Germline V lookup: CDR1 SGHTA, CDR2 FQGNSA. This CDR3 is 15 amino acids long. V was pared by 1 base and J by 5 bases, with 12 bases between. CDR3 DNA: TGTGCCAGCAGCTTAGTGGCTAGCGCAAACAATGAGCAGTTCTTC. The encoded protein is CASSLVASANNEQFF.

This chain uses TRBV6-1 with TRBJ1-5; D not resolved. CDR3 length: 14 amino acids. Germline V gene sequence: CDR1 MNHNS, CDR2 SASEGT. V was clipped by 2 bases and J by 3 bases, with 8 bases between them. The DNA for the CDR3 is TGTGCCAGCAGTGAAATTTATCACAATCAGCCCCAGCATTTT. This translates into CASSEIYHNQPQHF.

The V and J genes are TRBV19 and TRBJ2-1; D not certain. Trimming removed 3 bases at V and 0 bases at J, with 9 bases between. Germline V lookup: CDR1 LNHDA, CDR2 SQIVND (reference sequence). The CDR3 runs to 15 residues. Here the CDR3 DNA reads TGTGCCAGTAGTATGTCGGAACGCTCCTACAATGAGCAGTTCTTC. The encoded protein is CASSMSERSYNEQFF.

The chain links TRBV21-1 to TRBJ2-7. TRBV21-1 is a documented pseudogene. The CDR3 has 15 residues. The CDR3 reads CASSKDHGRSYEQYF. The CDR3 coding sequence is TGTGCCAGCAGCAAAGATCACGGGCGCTCCTACGAGCAGTACTTC.

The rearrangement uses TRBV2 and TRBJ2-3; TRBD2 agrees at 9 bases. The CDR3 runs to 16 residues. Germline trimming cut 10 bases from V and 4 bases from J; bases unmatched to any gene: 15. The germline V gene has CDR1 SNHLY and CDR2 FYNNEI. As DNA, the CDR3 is TGTGCCACCTACATAGCGGGAGACAAGTACGCAGATACGCAGTATTTT. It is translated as CATYIAGDKYADTQYF. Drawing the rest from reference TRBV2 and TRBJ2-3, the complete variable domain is EPEVTQTPSHQVTQMGQEVILRCVPISNHLYFYWYRQILGQKVEFLVSFYNNEISEKSEIFDDQFSVERPDGSNFTLKIRSTKLEDSAMYFCATYIAGDKYADTQYFGPGTRLTVL.

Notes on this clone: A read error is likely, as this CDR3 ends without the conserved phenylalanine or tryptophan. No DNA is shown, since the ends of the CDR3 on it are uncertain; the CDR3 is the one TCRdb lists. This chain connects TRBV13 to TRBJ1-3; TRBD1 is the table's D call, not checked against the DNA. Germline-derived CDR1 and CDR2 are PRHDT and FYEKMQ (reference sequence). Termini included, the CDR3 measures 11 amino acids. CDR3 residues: CASSLQGTLDL.

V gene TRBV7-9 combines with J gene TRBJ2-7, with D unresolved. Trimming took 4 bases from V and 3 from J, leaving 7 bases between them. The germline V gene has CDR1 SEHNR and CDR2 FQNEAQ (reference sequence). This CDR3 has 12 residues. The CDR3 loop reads CASSYEHYEQYF. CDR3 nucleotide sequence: TGTGCCAGCAGCTACGAGCACTACGAGCAGTACTTC.

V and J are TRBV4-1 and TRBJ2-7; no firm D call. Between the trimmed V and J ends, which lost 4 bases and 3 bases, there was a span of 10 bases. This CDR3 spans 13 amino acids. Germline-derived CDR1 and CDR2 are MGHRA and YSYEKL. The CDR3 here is CASSPLLNYEQYF. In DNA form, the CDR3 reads TGCGCCAGCAGCCCACTTTTAAACTACGAGCAGTACTTC.

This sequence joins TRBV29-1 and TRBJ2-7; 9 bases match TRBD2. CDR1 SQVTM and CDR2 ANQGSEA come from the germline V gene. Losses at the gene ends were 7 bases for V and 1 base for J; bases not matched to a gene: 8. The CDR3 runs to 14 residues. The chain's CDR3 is CSAMDLAGSYEQYF. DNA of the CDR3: TGCAGCGCAATGGACCTAGCGGGGTCCTACGAGCAGTACTTC.

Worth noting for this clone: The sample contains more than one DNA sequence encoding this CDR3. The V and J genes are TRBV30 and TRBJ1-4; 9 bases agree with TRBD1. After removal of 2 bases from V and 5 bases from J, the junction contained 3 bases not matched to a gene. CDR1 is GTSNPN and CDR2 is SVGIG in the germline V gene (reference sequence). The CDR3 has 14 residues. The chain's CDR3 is CAWSPGTGNEKLFF. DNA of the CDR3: TGTGCCTGGAGTCCCGGGACAGGGAATGAAAAACTGTTTTTT. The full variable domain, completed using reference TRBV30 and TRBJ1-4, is SQTIHQWPATLVQPVGSPLSLECTVEGTSNPNLYWYRQAAGRGLQLLFYSVGIGQISSEVPQNLSASRPQDRQFILSSKKLLLSDSGFYLCAWSPGTGNEKLFFGSGTQLSVL.

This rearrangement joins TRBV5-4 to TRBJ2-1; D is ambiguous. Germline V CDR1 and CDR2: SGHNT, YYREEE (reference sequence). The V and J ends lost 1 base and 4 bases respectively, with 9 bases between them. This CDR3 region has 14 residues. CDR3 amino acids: CASSLFPDYNEQFF. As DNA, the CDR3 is TGTGCCAGCAGCTTGTTCCCAGATTACAATGAGCAGTTCTTC.

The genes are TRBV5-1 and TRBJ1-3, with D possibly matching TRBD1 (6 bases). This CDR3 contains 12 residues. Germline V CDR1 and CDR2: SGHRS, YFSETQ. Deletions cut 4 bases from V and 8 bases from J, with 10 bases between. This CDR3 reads CASSPEGDTIYF. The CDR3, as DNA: TGCGCCAGCAGCCCGGAGGGGGACACCATATATTTT. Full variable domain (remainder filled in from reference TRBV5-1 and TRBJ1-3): KAGVTQTPRYLIKTRGQQVTLSCSPISGHRSVSWYQQTPGQGLQFLFEYFSETQRNKGNFPGRFSGRQFSNSRSEMNVSTLELGDSALYLCASSPEGDTIYFGEGSWLTVV.

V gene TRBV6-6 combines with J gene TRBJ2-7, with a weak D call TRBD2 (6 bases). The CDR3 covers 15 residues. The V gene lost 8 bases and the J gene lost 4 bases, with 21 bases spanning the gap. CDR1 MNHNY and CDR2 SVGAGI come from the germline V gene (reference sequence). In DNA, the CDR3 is TGTGCCAGCTATTCAGCGGGTTTGCGTTCGTACGAGCAGTACTTC. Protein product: CASYSAGLRSYEQYF.

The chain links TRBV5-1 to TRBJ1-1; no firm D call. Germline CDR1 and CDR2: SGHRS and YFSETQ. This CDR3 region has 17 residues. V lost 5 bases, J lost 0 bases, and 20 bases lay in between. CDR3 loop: CASRIGFMRAVNTEAFF. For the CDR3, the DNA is TGCGCCAGCAGGATAGGGTTCATGCGGGCCGTGAACACTGAAGCTTTCTTT.

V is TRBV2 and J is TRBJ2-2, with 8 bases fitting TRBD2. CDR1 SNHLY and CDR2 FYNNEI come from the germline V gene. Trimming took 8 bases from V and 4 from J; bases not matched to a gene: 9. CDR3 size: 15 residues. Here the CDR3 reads CASSWREEATGELFF. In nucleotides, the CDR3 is TGTGCCAGCTCATGGCGGGAGGAGGCCACCGGGGAGCTGTTTTTT.

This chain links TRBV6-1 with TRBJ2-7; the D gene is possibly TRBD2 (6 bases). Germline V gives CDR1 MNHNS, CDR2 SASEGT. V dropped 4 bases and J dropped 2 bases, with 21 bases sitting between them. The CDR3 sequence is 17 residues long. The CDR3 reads CASSGGLADRSAYEQYF. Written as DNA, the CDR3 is TGTGCCAGCAGTGGGGGATTAGCGGACCGGTCGGCCTACGAGCAGTACTTC.

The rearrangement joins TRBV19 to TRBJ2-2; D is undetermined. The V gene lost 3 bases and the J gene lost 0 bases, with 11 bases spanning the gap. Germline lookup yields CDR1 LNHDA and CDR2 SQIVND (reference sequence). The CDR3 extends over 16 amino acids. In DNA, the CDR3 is TGTGCCAGTAGTATCTTCGGCAGCCCGAACACCGGGGAGCTGTTTTTT. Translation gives CASSIFGSPNTGELFF.

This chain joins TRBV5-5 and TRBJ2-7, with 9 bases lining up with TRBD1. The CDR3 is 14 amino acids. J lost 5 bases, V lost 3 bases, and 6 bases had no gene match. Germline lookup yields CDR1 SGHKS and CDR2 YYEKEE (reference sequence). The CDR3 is CASSSPGTGNEQYF. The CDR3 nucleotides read TGTGCCAGCAGCTCGCCCGGGACAGGGAACGAGCAGTACTTC.

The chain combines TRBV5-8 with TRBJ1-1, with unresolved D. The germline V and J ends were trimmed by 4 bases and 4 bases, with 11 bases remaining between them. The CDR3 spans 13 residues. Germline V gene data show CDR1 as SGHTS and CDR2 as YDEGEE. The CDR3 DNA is TGTGCCAGCAGCACGCCCCTTCGCACTGAAGCTTTCTTT. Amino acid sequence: CASSTPLRTEAFF.

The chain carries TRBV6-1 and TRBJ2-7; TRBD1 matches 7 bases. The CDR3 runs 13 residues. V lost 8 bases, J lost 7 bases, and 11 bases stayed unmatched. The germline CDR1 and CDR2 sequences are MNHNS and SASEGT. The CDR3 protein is CASETGWFAEQYF. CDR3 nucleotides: TGTGCCAGCGAGACAGGGTGGTTTGCGGAGCAGTACTTC.

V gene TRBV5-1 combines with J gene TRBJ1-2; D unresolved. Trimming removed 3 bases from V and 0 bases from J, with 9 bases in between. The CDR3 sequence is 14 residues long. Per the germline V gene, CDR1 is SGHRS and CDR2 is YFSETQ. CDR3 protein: CASSSDGTNYGYTF. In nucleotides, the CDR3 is TGCGCCAGCAGCTCCGACGGAACTAACTATGGCTACACCTTC.